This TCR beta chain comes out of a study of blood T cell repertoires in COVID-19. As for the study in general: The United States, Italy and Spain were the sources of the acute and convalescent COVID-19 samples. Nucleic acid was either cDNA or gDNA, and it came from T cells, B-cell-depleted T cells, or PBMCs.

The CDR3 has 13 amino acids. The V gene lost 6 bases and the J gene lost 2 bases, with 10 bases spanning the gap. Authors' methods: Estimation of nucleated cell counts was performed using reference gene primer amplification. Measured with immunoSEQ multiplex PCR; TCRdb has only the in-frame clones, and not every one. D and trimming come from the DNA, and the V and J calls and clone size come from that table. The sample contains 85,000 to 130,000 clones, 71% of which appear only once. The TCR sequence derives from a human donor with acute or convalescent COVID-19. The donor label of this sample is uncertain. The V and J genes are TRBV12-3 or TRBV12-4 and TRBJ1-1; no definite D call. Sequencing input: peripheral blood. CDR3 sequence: CASSVGENTEAFF. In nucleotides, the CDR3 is TGTGCCAGCAGCGTGGGAGAAAACACTGAAGCTTTCTTT.